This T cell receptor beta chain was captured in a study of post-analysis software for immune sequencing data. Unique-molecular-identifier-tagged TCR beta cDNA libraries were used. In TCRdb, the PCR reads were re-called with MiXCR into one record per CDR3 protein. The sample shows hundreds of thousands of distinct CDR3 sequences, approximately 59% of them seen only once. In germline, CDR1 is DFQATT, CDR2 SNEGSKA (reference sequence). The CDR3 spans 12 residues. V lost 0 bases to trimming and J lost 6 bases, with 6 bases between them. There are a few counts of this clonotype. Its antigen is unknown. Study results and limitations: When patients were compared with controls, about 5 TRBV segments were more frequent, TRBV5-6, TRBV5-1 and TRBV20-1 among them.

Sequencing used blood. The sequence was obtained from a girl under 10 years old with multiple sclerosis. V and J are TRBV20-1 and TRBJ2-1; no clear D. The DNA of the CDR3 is TGCAGTGCTAGAGATCCCGCCAATGAGCAGTTCTTC. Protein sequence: CSARDPANEQFF.